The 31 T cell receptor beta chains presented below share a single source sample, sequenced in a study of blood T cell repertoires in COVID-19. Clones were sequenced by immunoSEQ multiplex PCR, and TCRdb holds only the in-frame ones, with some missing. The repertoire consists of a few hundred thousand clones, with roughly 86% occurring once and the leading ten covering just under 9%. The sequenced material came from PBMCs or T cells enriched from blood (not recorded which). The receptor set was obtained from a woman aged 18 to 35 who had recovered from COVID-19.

This chain's CDR3 is CASSEWGRDSAEAFF. The DNA for the CDR3 is TGTGCCAGCAGTGAATGGGGAAGGGACAGCGCTGAAGCTTTCTTT. This chain uses TRBV25-1 with TRBJ1-1; 7 nucleotides line up with TRBD1. This CDR3 region has 15 residues. V shed 1 base, J shed 6 bases, and the junction held 8 bases outside the gene matches. The germline V gene has CDR1 MGHDK and CDR2 SYGVNS.

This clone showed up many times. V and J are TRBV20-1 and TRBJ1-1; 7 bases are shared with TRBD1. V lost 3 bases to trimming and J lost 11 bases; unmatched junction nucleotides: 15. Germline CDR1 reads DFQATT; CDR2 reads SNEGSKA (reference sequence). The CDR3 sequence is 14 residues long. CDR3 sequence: CSASDTGARVNAFF. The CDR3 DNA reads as TGCAGTGCTAGTGACACAGGGGCGCGAGTTAACGCTTTCTTT.

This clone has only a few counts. In DNA, the CDR3 is TGTGCCAGCAGTTACGTAGGACAGGGGGCGAATTCACCCCTCCACTTT. Encoded protein: CASSYVGQGANSPLHF. This chain links TRBV6-2 or TRBV6-3 with TRBJ1-6; TRBD1 agrees at 11 bases. J was trimmed by 7 bases and V by 2 bases; bases with no gene match: 4. Germline V CDR1 and CDR2: MNHEY, SVGEGT. This CDR3 comprises 16 residues.

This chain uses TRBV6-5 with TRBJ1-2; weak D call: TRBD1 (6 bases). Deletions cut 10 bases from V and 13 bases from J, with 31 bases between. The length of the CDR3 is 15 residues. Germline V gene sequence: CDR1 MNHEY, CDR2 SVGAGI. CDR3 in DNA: TGTGCCACCGCGGAGTCGCGCGGAGCCACAGGGTTAGGCACCTTC. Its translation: CATAESRGATGLGTF.

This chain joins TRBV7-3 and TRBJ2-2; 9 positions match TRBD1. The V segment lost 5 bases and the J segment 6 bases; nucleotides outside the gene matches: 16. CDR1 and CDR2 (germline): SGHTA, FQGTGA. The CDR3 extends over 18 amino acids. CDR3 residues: CASSLNPLGQGWAGELFF. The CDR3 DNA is TGTGCCAGCAGCCTCAACCCGCTCGGACAGGGGTGGGCCGGGGAGCTGTTTTTT.

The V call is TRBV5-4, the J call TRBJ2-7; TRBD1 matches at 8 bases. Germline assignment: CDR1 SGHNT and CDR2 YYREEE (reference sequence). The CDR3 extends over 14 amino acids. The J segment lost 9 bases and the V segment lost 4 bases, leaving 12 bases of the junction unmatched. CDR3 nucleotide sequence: TGTGCCAGCAGCCTGGGGCAGGGACAGGTAACGCAGTACTTC. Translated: CASSLGQGQVTQYF.

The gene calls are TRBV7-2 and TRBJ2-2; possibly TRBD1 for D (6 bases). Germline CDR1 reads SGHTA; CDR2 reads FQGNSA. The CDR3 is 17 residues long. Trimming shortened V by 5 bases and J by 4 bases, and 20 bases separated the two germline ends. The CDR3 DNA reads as TGTGCCAGCAGCCCCGGGACCGACAGGTTTGGCACCGGGGAGCTGTTTTTT. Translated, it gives CASSPGTDRFGTGELFF.

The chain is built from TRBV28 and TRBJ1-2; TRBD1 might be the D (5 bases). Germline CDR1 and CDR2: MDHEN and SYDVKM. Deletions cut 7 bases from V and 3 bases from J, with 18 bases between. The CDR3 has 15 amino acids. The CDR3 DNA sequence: TGTGCCAGCACCCCAGGAGGGGTAGGAGACTATGGCTACACCTTC. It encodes CASTPGGVGDYGYTF.

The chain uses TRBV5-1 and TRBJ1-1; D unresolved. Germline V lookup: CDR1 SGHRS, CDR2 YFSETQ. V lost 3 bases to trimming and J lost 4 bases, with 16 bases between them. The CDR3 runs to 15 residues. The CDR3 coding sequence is TGCGCCAGCAGCTCGACGACAACTGGCGCCACTGAAGCTTTCTTT. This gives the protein CASSSTTTGATEAFF.

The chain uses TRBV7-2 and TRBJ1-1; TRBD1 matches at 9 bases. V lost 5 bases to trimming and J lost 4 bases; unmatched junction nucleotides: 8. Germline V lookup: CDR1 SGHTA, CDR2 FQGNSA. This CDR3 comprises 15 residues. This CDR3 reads CASSRGTGRVTEAFF. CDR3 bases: TGTGCCAGCAGCCGGGGGACAGGGAGGGTCACTGAAGCTTTCTTT.

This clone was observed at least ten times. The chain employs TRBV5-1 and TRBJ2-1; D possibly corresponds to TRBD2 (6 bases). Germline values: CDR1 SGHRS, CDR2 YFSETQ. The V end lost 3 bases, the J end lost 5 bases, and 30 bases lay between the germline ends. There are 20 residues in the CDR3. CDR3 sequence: CASSSDVFGDLNSLNNEQFF. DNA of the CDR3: TGCGCCAGCAGCTCGGATGTTTTTGGGGACTTGAACTCCTTAAACAATGAGCAGTTCTTC.

DNA of the CDR3: TGCGCCAGCAGCCAAGCCCGGGACAGACAACTGTTTTTT. Amino acids: CASSQARDRQLFF. This sequence joins TRBV4-1 and TRBJ1-4; 7 bases map to TRBD1. V gave up 1 base and J gave up 12 bases; unmatched junction bases: 5. Germline CDR1 is MGHRA and CDR2 is YSYEKL. The CDR3 length is 13 residues.

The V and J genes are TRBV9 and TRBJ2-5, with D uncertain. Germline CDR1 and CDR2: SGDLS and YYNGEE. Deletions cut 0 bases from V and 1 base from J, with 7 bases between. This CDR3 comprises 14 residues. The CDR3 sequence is CASSVGAFQETQYF. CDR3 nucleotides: TGTGCCAGCAGCGTAGGCGCGTTCCAAGAGACCCAGTACTTC.

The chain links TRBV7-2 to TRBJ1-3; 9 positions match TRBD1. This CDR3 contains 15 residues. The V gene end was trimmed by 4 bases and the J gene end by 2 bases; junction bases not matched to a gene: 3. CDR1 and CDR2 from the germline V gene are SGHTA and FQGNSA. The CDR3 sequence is CASSSDRGTGNTIYF. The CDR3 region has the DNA TGTGCCAGCAGCTCGGACAGGGGCACTGGAAACACCATATATTTT.

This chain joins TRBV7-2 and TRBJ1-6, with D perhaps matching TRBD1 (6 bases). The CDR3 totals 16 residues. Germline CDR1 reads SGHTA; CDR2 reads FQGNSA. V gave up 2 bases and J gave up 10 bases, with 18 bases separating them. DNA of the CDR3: TGTGCCAGCAGCTTAACCTACAGGGCCGGGGAATCACCCCTCCACTTT. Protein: CASSLTYRAGESPLHF.

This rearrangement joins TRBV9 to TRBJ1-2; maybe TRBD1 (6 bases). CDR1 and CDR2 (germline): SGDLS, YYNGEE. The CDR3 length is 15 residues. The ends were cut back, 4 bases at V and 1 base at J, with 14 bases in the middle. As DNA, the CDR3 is TGTGCCAGCAGCAAACAGGGACCGAGTAACTATGGCTACACCTTC. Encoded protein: CASSKQGPSNYGYTF.

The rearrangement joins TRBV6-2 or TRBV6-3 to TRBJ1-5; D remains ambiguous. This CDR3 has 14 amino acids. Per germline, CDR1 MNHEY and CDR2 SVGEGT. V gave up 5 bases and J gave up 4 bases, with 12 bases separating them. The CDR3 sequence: CASSTTRWNQPQHF. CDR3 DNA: TGTGCCAGCAGTACGACAAGGTGGAATCAGCCCCAGCATTTT.

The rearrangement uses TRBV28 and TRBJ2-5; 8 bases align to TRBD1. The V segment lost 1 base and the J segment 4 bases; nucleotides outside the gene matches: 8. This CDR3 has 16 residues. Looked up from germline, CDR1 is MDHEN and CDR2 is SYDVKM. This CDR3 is CASSLFAGRGLETQYF. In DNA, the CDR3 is TGTGCCAGCAGTTTATTCGCCGGCAGGGGGCTAGAGACCCAGTACTTC.

CDR3 sequence: CASSLRQRQRPQHF. DNA of the CDR3: TGTGCCAGCAGTCTTCGACAGCGTCAAAGGCCCCAGCATTTT. The gene calls are TRBV21-1 and TRBJ1-5; the tabulated D call, TRBD1, remains unverified against the DNA. TRBV21-1 is deemed a pseudogene. This CDR3 region has 14 residues.

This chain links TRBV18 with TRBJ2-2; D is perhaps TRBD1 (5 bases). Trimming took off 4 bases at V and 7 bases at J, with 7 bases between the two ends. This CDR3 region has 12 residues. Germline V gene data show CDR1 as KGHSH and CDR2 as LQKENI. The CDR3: CASSLGDGELFF. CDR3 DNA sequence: TGTGCCAGCTCACTAGGGGACGGGGAGCTGTTTTTT.

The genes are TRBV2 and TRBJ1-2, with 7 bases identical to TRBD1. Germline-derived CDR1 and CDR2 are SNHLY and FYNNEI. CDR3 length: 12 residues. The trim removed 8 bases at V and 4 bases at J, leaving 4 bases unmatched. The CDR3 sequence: CASLGQIYGYTF. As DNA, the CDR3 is TGTGCCAGCCTGGGACAGATCTATGGCTACACCTTC.

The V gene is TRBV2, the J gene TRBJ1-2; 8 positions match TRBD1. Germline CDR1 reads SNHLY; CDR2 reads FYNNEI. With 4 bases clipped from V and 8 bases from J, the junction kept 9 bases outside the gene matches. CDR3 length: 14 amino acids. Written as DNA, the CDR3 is TGTGCCAGCAGTGCGCAGGGGGCGAATGAGGGCTACACCTTC. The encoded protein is CASSAQGANEGYTF.

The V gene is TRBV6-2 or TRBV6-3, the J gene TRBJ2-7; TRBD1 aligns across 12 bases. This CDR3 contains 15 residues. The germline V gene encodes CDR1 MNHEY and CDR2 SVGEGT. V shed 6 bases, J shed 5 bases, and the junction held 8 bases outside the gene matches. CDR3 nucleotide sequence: TGTGCCAGCAGCCTGGGACAGGGGGCGAGAAACGAGCAGTACTTC. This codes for CASSLGQGARNEQYF.

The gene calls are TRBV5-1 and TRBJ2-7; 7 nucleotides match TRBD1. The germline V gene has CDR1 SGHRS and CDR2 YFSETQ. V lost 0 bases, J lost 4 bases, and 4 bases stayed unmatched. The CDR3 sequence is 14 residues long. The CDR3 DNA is TGCGCCAGCAGCTTGGAACAGGGGACGTACGAGCAGTACTTC. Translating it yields CASSLEQGTYEQYF.

The CDR3 DNA reads as TGCGCCAGCAGTCCCGACAGAGTCTCCTACGAGCAGTACTTC. Its protein is CASSPDRVSYEQYF. The chain has TRBV10-1 and TRBJ2-7; tentative D call: TRBD1 (5 bases). CDR1 is WNHNN, CDR2 SYGVQD, per germline (reference sequence). Trimming removed 5 bases from V and 0 bases from J, with 11 bases in between. The CDR3 is 14 residues long.

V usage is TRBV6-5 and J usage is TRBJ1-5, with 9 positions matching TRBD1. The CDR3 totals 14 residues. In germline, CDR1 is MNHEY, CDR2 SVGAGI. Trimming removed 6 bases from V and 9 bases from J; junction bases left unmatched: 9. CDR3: CASSPDRGVWPQHF. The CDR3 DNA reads TGTGCCAGCAGCCCAGACAGGGGGGTTTGGCCCCAGCATTTT.

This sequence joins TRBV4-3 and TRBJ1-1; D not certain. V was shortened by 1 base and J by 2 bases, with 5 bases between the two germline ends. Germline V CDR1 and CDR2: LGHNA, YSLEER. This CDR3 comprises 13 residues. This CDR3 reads CASSQGVNTEAFF. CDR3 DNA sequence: TGCGCCAGCAGCCAAGGAGTAAACACTGAAGCTTTCTTT.

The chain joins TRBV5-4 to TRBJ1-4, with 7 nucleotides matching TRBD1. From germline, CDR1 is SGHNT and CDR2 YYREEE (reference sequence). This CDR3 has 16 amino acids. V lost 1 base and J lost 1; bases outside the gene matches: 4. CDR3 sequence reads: CASSLRQGGTNEKLFF. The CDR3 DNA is TGTGCCAGCAGCTTGAGACAGGGAGGAACTAATGAAAAACTGTTTTTT.

CDR3 bases: TGTGCCAGCAGCGCGACAGGGCGGTTACGTGAAAAACTGTTTTTT. Its protein is CASSATGRLREKLFF. This sequence joins TRBV5-4 and TRBJ1-4; TRBD1 agrees at 7 bases. Germline trimming cut 4 bases from V and 7 bases from J; bases unmatched to any gene: 10. The CDR3 has 15 amino acids. The V gene's germline CDR1 is SGHNT and CDR2 YYREEE (reference sequence).

CDR3 nucleotide sequence: TGCGCCAGCAGCCAAACAGGGTACGAGCAGTACTTC. Residues: CASSQTGYEQYF. J is TRBJ2-7 and V is TRBV10-2; TRBD1 is a possible D gene (6 bases). The germline CDR1 and CDR2 sequences are WSHSY and SAAADI. This CDR3 has 12 residues. V was pared by 6 bases and J by 4 bases, with 10 bases between.

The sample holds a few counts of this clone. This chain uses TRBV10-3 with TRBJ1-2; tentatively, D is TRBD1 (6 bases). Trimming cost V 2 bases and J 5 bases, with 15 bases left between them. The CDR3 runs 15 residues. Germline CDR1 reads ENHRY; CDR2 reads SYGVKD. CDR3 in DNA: TGTGCCATCAGTGAGGGGGCAGGGGCAGGGTATGGCTACACCTTC. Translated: CAISEGAGAGYGYTF.